This entry lists 20 T cell receptor beta chains sequenced from one sample in a study of T cell responses to AZD1222 COVID-19 vaccine. Only in-frame clones appear in the TCRdb table, and some are missing; sequencing was by immunoSEQ multiplex PCR. The sample lists 110,000 to 150,000 clones, 85% to 90% occurring once. This sample comprised peripheral blood, obtained on day 0 of AZD1222 vaccination. The source of these receptors is an adult in good health.

J is TRBJ1-4 and V is TRBV5-1; TRBD1 agrees at 7 bases. Germline values: CDR1 SGHRS, CDR2 YFSETQ. This CDR3 is built from 15 residues. V gave up 1 base and J gave up 8 bases; unmatched junction bases: 8. The chain's CDR3 is CASSLRRGTVEKLFF. CDR3 nucleotide sequence: TGCGCCAGCAGCTTGAGACGGGGGACAGTCGAAAAACTGTTTTTT.

This chain connects TRBV7-2 to TRBJ2-7, with a possible D match to TRBD2 (7 bases). Between the trimmed V and J ends, which lost 1 base and 2 bases, there was a span of 12 bases. This CDR3 spans 15 amino acids. CDR1 and CDR2 (germline): SGHTA, FQGNSA. CDR3 coding DNA: TGTGCCAGCAGCTTAGGGAGCGGGACAACCTACGAGCAGTACTTC. Protein sequence: CASSLGSGTTYEQYF.

The chain carries TRBV19 and TRBJ1-1, with no clear D. This CDR3 comprises 13 residues. CDR1 is LNHDA and CDR2 is SQIVND in the germline V gene (reference sequence). V was clipped by 1 base and J by 6 bases, with 9 bases between them. The CDR3 protein is CASSIGGISEAFF. CDR3 DNA sequence: TGTGCCAGTAGTATAGGGGGTATCTCTGAAGCTTTCTTT.

The gene calls are TRBV9 and TRBJ2-6; D is unclear. This CDR3 contains 16 residues. Between the trimmed V and J ends, which lost 3 bases and 0 bases, there was a span of 10 bases. Germline CDR1 is SGDLS and CDR2 is YYNGEE. CDR3 residues: CASSGIGSSGANVLTF. The DNA of the CDR3 is TGTGCCAGCAGCGGTATCGGGTCCTCTGGGGCCAACGTCCTGACTTTC.

The chain employs TRBV5-4 and TRBJ2-3; D possibly matches TRBD1 or TRBD2 (5 bases each). The CDR3 is 16 amino acids. Trimming removed 1 base from V and 3 bases from J, with 15 bases in between. The V gene's germline CDR1 is SGHNT and CDR2 YYREEE (reference sequence). CDR3 in DNA: TGTGCCAGCAGCTTGAGCGTGGGACGGGGAACAGATACGCAGTATTTT. Residues: CASSLSVGRGTDTQYF. Combining the CDR3 with reference TRBV5-4 and TRBJ2-3 gives the whole variable domain ETGVTQSPTHLIKTRGQQVTLRCSSQSGHNTVSWYQQALGQGPQFIFQYYREEENGRGNFPPRFSGLQFPNYSSELNVNALELDDSALYLCASSLSVGRGTDTQYFGPGTRLTVL.

The chain is built from TRBV13 and TRBJ1-1; D call uncertain. This CDR3 has 13 residues. V was shortened by 3 bases and J by 4 bases, with 9 bases between the two germline ends. Germline CDR1 and CDR2: PRHDT and FYEKMQ (reference sequence). The CDR3 region is CASSLDIRTEAFF. In nucleotides, the CDR3 is TGTGCCAGCAGCTTGGATATTCGCACTGAAGCTTTCTTT. Full variable domain (remainder filled in from reference TRBV13 and TRBJ1-1): AAGVIQSPRHLIKEKRETATLKCYPIPRHDTVYWYQQGPGQDPQFLISFYEKMQSDKGSIPDRFSAQQFSDYHSELNMSSLELGDSALYFCASSLDIRTEAFFGQGTRLTVV.

The chain uses TRBV30 and TRBJ1-4, with D tentatively TRBD1 (6 bases). The CDR3 contains 13 residues. V was shortened by 6 bases and J by 2 bases, with 10 bases between the two germline ends. CDR1 is GTSNPN and CDR2 is SVGIG in the germline V gene (reference sequence). The DNA for the CDR3 is TGTGCCTGCGGAAGGGGGACTAATGAAAAACTGTTTTTT. It codes for CACGRGTNEKLFF.

This clone showed up just once. V gene TRBV28 combines with J gene TRBJ1-6; no firm D call. Looked up from germline, CDR1 is MDHEN and CDR2 is SYDVKM. CDR3 length: 15 residues. Trimming stripped 6 bases from V and 6 bases from J, with 15 bases between. CDR3 region: CASSPGPRVNSPLHF. In DNA, the CDR3 is TGTGCCAGCAGCCCAGGACCCCGGGTTAATTCACCCCTCCACTTT.

The chain couples TRBV27 to TRBJ1-1; TRBD1 might be the D (6 bases). Trimming took 11 bases from V and 5 from J, leaving 18 bases between them. This CDR3 has 13 residues. From germline, CDR1 is MNHEY and CDR2 SMNVEV (reference sequence). The CDR3 DNA reads TGTGCCTCCGGGGAACAGGGTAGGACTGAAGCTTTCTTT. Amino acid sequence: CASGEQGRTEAFF.

The V gene is TRBV5-4, the J gene TRBJ2-5, with D tentatively TRBD2 (5 bases). Between the trimmed V and J ends, which lost 2 bases and 4 bases, there was a span of 9 bases. The CDR3 is 13 residues long. In germline, CDR1 is SGHNT, CDR2 YYREEE (reference sequence). Here the CDR3 reads CASSFRGSETQYF. CDR3 DNA: TGTGCCAGCAGCTTTCGGGGATCAGAGACCCAGTACTTC.

This rearrangement joins TRBV2 to TRBJ2-3; D is possibly TRBD2 (6 bases). Trimming took 8 bases from V and 2 from J, leaving 14 bases between them. The length of the CDR3 is 14 residues. The germline V gene has CDR1 SNHLY and CDR2 FYNNEI. CDR3 in amino acids: CASGTAANTDTQYF. The CDR3 region has the DNA TGTGCCAGCGGGACTGCCGCGAACACAGATACGCAGTATTTT.

This clone was seen just once. This sequence joins TRBV7-9 and TRBJ1-1, with 9 bases fitting TRBD1. CDR3 length equals 18 residues. V was clipped by 5 bases and J by 3 bases; unmatched bases: 16. Germline lookup yields CDR1 SEHNR and CDR2 FQNEAQ (reference sequence). The CDR3, as DNA: TGTGCCAGCAGCAAGGACAGGGGTGTGGTCCAAGGGGACACTGAAGCTTTCTTT. Translation: CASSKDRGVVQGDTEAFF.

This sequence joins TRBV7-9 and TRBJ2-1; 8 nucleotides line up with TRBD2. Looked up from germline, CDR1 is SEHNR and CDR2 is FQNEAQ (reference sequence). The CDR3 runs 15 residues. Losses at the gene ends were 5 bases for V and 4 bases for J; bases not matched to a gene: 7. The CDR3 bases are TGTGCCAGCAGCATGCCCGGCGGGGGGTACAATGAGCAGTTCTTC. Protein product: CASSMPGGGYNEQFF.

V gene TRBV12-3 or TRBV12-4 combines with J gene TRBJ1-2; D perhaps matches TRBD1 (6 bases). This CDR3 comprises 13 residues. V was pared by 5 bases and J by 4 bases, with 11 bases between. CDR3 bases: TGTGCCAGCAGTCGGACAGCGACCTATGGCTACACCTTC. It specifies CASSRTATYGYTF.

The chain couples TRBV7-2 to TRBJ1-3; D call uncertain. The CDR3 sequence is 15 residues long. The germline V gene has CDR1 SGHTA and CDR2 FQGNSA. Between the trimmed V and J ends, which lost 5 bases and 0 bases, there was a span of 11 bases. DNA for the CDR3: TGTGCCAGCAGCGCTAGACTGAGCTCTGGAAACACCATATATTTT. It yields the protein CASSARLSSGNTIYF.

The chain employs TRBV5-4 and TRBJ1-2; 12 nucleotides align to TRBD1. Germline assignment: CDR1 SGHNT and CDR2 YYREEE (reference sequence). V trimming: 4 bases; J trimming: 8 bases; junction bases outside the gene matches: 12. This CDR3 has 16 residues. The CDR3: CASSINQGQGAGGYTF. The CDR3 nucleotides are TGTGCCAGCAGCATAAACCAGGGACAGGGGGCTGGCGGCTACACCTTC. Combining the CDR3 with reference TRBV5-4 and TRBJ1-2 gives the whole variable domain ETGVTQSPTHLIKTRGQQVTLRCSSQSGHNTVSWYQQALGQGPQFIFQYYREEENGRGNFPPRFSGLQFPNYSSELNVNALELDDSALYLCASSINQGQGAGGYTFGSGTRLTVV.

The chain joins TRBV5-1 to TRBJ1-2, with D perhaps TRBD1 (6 bases). CDR3 length: 12 amino acids. Germline V lookup: CDR1 SGHRS, CDR2 YFSETQ. V lost 4 bases and J lost 7, with 11 bases in between. DNA for the CDR3: TGCGCCAGCAGCCCACAGGGATCTGGCTACACCTTC. Translation gives CASSPQGSGYTF.

The CDR3 DNA reads TGTGCCAGCAGTTTATTGTGGACTAGCGGGGTTGGCAATGAGCAGTTCTTC. It translates to CASSLLWTSGVGNEQFF. The chain carries TRBV27 and TRBJ2-1; TRBD2 matches at 12 bases. CDR1 MNHEY and CDR2 SMNVEV come from the germline V gene (reference sequence). CDR3 length: 17 amino acids. V was pared by 1 base and J by 6 bases, with 7 bases of the junction left unmatched.

This chain joins TRBV2 and TRBJ1-4; 7 bases line up with TRBD1. Germline V lookup: CDR1 SNHLY, CDR2 FYNNEI. V lost 4 bases to trimming and J lost 0 bases; unmatched junction nucleotides: 14. The CDR3 has 19 amino acids. CDR3 nucleotide sequence: TGTGCCAGCAGTGCCCAAGAGACAGGGAGGAAGGCAACTAATGAAAAACTGTTTTTT. Its protein product is CASSAQETGRKATNEKLFF. Filled out from reference TRBV2 and TRBJ1-4, the complete variable domain reads EPEVTQTPSHQVTQMGQEVILRCVPISNHLYFYWYRQILGQKVEFLVSFYNNEISEKSEIFDDQFSVERPDGSNFTLKIRSTKLEDSAMYFCASSAQETGRKATNEKLFFGSGTQLSVL.

V usage is TRBV27 and J usage is TRBJ1-2; D is unresolved. The V and J ends lost 2 bases and 3 bases respectively, with 7 bases between them. CDR3 length: 13 residues. Germline lookup yields CDR1 MNHEY and CDR2 SMNVEV (reference sequence). The CDR3 loop is CASSLHRDYGYTF. In nucleotides, the CDR3 is TGTGCCAGCAGTTTACACAGAGACTATGGCTACACCTTC.